Listed below are T cell receptor beta chains from one sample, sequenced in a study of read filtering for tumor transcriptome and immune sequencing. One entry per CDR3 protein, called by TCRdb with MiXCR from the reads. The sample consists of about 22,000 distinct CDR3 sequences, approximately 13% of them appearing once. Sequencing was performed on a population of CD138-negative cells sorted from bone marrow. All receptors come from a donor over 35 with multiple myeloma. CDR3s include the opening cysteine and the closing phenylalanine or tryptophan. A D gene is named only where the DNA matches it firmly. Size tells how often a clone was seen (once, few, many) or the class of an expanded clone, and some rows leave it out.

J | D | size | V | length | DNA | CDR3
TRBJ1-5 | NA | many | TRBV7-2 | 14 | TGTGCCAGCAGCTCCAGGGTTGGCAATCAGCCCCAGCATTTT | CASSSRVGNQPQHF
TRBJ2-5 | NA | NA | TRBV10-3 | 12 | TGTGCCATCATGGGGAGTGAAGAGACCCAGTACTTC | CAIMGSEETQYF
TRBJ2-7 | TRBD2 | many | TRBV14 | 15 | TGTGCCAGCAGCTCGACTAGCGGAAGCTCCTACGAGCAGTACTTC | CASSSTSGSSYEQYF
TRBJ2-3 | TRBD1 | NA | TRBV28 | 16 | TGTGCCAGCAGTCTAATGGGACAGGGGTCCGCAGATACGCAGTATTTT | CASSLMGQGSADTQYF
TRBJ2-1 | TRBD1 | many | TRBV29-1 | 13 | TGCAGCGTTTGGGGGACAGGGTCAGATGAGCAGTTCTTC | CSVWGTGSDEQFF
TRBJ2-1 | NA | many | TRBV7-6 | 13 | TGTGCCAGCAGTCTCGACTTAGGCATTGAGCAGTTCTTC | CASSLDLGIEQFF
TRBJ2-4 | NA | NA | TRBV29-1 | 13 | TGCAGCGTTGAAGATGTAACCCCTGACATTCAGTACTTC | CSVEDVTPDIQYF
TRBJ2-5 | NA | NA | TRBV28 | 17 | TGTGCCAGCAGTTTAACTCTTTCCGGGACTGATAAAGAGACCCAGTACTTC | CASSLTLSGTDKETQYF
TRBJ2-6 | NA | many | TRBV20-1 | 15 | TGCAGTGCTAGAGAACGCAGAGCTGGGGCCAACGTCCTGACTTTC | CSARERRAGANVLTF
TRBJ2-3 | NA | few | TRBV20-1 | 14 | TGCAGTGCTAGAGTCGGGGCTAGCACAGATACGCAGTATTTT | CSARVGASTDTQYF
TRBJ2-7 | NA | many | TRBV7-9 | 15 | TGTGCCAGCAGCTTAGTGTCTTCATTCTCCTACGAGCAGTACTTC | CASSLVSSFSYEQYF
TRBJ1-5 | TRBD1 | many | TRBV12-3/TRBV12-4 | 14 | TGTGCCAGCAGCCGTGGACAGGCCCATCAGCCCCAGCATTTT | CASSRGQAHQPQHF
TRBJ2-7 | TRBD2 | many | TRBV27 | 12 | TGTGCCAGCACCTATGGAGCGGGGCGCCTCCACTTC | CASTYGAGRLHF
TRBJ1-2 | NA | few | TRBV20-1 | 13 | TGCAGTGCTAGCGTCCTGGAAAACTATGGCTACACCTTC | CSASVLENYGYTF
TRBJ2-6 | TRBD1 | many | TRBV6-5 | 19 | TGTGCCAGCAGTTACCTTTCGTCTACAGGGGCTCCTGGGGCCAACGTCCTGACTTTC | CASSYLSSTGAPGANVLTF
TRBJ1-1 | NA | many | TRBV2 | 13 | TGTGCCAGCAGTGAATTGGAGAACACTGAAGCTTTCTTT | CASSELENTEAFF
TRBJ2-1 | NA | many | TRBV6-5 | 12 | TGTGCCAGCAGTTACAGCGAGAAAGAGCAGTTCTTC | CASSYSEKEQFF
TRBJ2-3 | TRBD2 | few | TRBV28 | 16 | TGTGCCAGCAGTCGACTAGCGGAGGCGGGCACAGATACGCAGTATTTT | CASSRLAEAGTDTQYF
TRBJ2-7 | NA | NA | TRBV9 | 14 | TGTGCCAGCAGTCCCGAGGGGCCCTCCTACGAGCAGTACTTC | CASSPEGPSYEQYF
TRBJ1-3 | NA | many | TRBV29-1 | 14 | TGCAGCGTTGAAGAACAGAACTCTGGAAACACCATATATTTT | CSVEEQNSGNTIYF
TRBJ2-7 | NA | few | TRBV6-6 | 12 | TGTGCCAGCAGCGTAAACACCTACGAGCAGTACTTC | CASSVNTYEQYF
TRBJ2-7 | TRBD2 | many | TRBV11-2 | 14 | TGTGCCAGCAGCTTCCTTCGGGGGGACTACGAGCAGTACTTC | CASSFLRGDYEQYF
TRBJ2-3 | TRBD1 | many | TRBV7-2 | 14 | TGTGCCAGCAGCGGACGGCAGGGGGCAGATACGCAGTATTTT | CASSGRQGADTQYF
TRBJ2-3 | TRBD1 | NA | TRBV29-1 | 13 | TGCGGCGTTGGGGGACAGGGAGTCGGAGCGCAGTATTTT | CGVGGQGVGAQYF
TRBJ2-7 | TRBD2 | many | TRBV20-1 | 17 | TGCAGTGCTTTAGCGGGATCAACTAAGATTAGCTCCTACGAGCAGTACTTC | CSALAGSTKISSYEQYF
TRBJ2-1 | NA | many | TRBV10-1 | 15 | TGCGCCAGCAGTGAGATAGGGACGGACGACAATGAGCAGTTCTTC | CASSEIGTDDNEQFF
TRBJ2-7 | NA | many | TRBV23-1 | 16 | TGCGCCAGCAGTCAATCTGTAGAAGGACTCCCCTACGAGCAGTACTTC | CASSQSVEGLPYEQYF
TRBJ1-6 | NA | many | TRBV20-1 | 15 | TGCAGTGCTAGATCGGCGGGGGGGTTTAATTCACCCCTCCACTTT | CSARSAGGFNSPLHF
TRBJ2-1 | TRBD2 | few | TRBV28 | 12 | TGTGCCAGCCTAGCGGGAGTCAATGAGCAGTTCTTC | CASLAGVNEQFF
TRBJ2-3 | NA | many | TRBV11-2 | 16 | TGTGCCAGCAGCTTAGCCGGTCGTGGGGCCGGAGATACGCAGTATTTT | CASSLAGRGAGDTQYF
TRBJ1-2 | NA | NA | TRBV15 | 11 | TGTGCCACCAGAGAGGAGTCCGGCTACACCTTC | CATREESGYTF
TRBJ2-1 | NA | many | TRBV7-2 | 12 | TGTGCCAGCAGCGCCCGGGGAAATGAACGGTTCTTC | CASSARGNERFF
TRBJ2-5 | NA | many | TRBV29-1 | 13 | TGCAGTCACCCTACGGGCATACAAGAGACCCAGTACTTC | CSHPTGIQETQYF
TRBJ2-3 | TRBD2 | many | TRBV29-1 | 14 | TGCAGCGTTGTAGCGGGAGAGGGGCCAGATACGCAGTATTTT | CSVVAGEGPDTQYF
TRBJ2-1 | TRBD1 | many | TRBV29-1 | 16 | TGCAGCGTGGGGGACAGGGGCAAGACTACCTACAATGAGCAGTTCTTC | CSVGDRGKTTYNEQFF
TRBJ2-1 | NA | many | TRBV12-5 | 13 | TGTGCTAGTGAGGGGGGGTATGGGGATGAGCAGTTCTTC | CASEGGYGDEQFF
TRBJ2-1 | TRBD1 | many | TRBV5-1 | 15 | TGCGCCAGCAGCTTGGGGCAGGGGGCGCGGGATGAGCAGTTCTTC | CASSLGQGARDEQFF
TRBJ2-3 | TRBD2 | many | TRBV3-1 | 16 | TGTGCCAGCAGCCCCCGCCGGACTAGCGCCACAGATACGCAGTATTTT | CASSPRRTSATDTQYF
TRBJ2-1 | TRBD2 | many | TRBV28 | 15 | TGTGCCAGCACCCCCGGACTAGGGTCTTACAATGAGCAGTTCTTC | CASTPGLGSYNEQFF
TRBJ2-3 | NA | NA | TRBV5-1 | 15 | TGCGCCAGCAGCTTCGGTATAGTAGTGACAGATACGCAGTATTTT | CASSFGIVVTDTQYF
TRBJ2-2 | TRBD2 | many | TRBV29-1 | 13 | TGCAGCGTTGAATTAGCGGGGCCCGGGGAGCTGTTTTTT | CSVELAGPGELFF
TRBJ2-3 | NA | many | TRBV7-2 | 15 | TGTGCCAGCAGCTACCAGACTACCCACACAGATACGCAGTATTTT | CASSYQTTHTDTQYF
TRBJ2-3 | NA | few | TRBV20-1 | 13 | TGCAGTGCTGGCAGGAGAGACACAGATACGCAGTATTTT | CSAGRRDTDTQYF
TRBJ2-4 | TRBD2 | many | TRBV7-9 | 14 | TGTGCCAGCAGCCCTAGGACTAGCGGGGACATTCAGTACTTC | CASSPRTSGDIQYF
TRBJ2-5 | NA | many | TRBV18 | 14 | TGTGCCAGCTCACTTCCCTCGCGGCCAGAGACCCAGTACTTC | CASSLPSRPETQYF
TRBJ2-1 | TRBD2 | few | TRBV19 | 14 | TGTGCCACCGAGGGAGGGGTCCGGGTCAATGAGCAGTTCTTC | CATEGGVRVNEQFF
TRBJ2-5 | NA | many | TRBV28 | 13 | TGTGCCAGCAACGACTTCTACCAAGAGACCCAGTACTTC | CASNDFYQETQYF
TRBJ2-7 | TRBD2 | many | TRBV18 | 18 | TGTGCCAGCTCATCCGGACTAGCGGGAGTGGGAAGCTCCTACGAGCAGTACTTC | CASSSGLAGVGSSYEQYF
TRBJ2-1 | TRBD2 | NA | TRBV7-9 | 17 | TGTGCCAGCAGCGCCACCGGGACTAGCGGGACCTACAATGAGCAGTTCTTC | CASSATGTSGTYNEQFF
TRBJ2-1 | NA | many | TRBV2 | 15 | TGTGCCAGCAGTGGGGGACGGAGGGCCGGGAATGAGCAGTTCTTC | CASSGGRRAGNEQFF
TRBJ2-5 | NA | many | TRBV28 | 16 | TGTGCCAGCAGTCCGAATAAGATAGCATTTGAAGAGACCCAGTACTTC | CASSPNKIAFEETQYF
TRBJ2-7 | NA | many | TRBV28 | 14 | TGTGCCAGCAGTTTTCCCGCGGACAGCCACGAGCAGTACTTC | CASSFPADSHEQYF
TRBJ2-3 | TRBD1 | many | TRBV10-3 | 16 | TGTGCCATCAGTGATCCCCCGCGACAGGGGACCGATACGCAGTATTTT | CAISDPPRQGTDTQYF